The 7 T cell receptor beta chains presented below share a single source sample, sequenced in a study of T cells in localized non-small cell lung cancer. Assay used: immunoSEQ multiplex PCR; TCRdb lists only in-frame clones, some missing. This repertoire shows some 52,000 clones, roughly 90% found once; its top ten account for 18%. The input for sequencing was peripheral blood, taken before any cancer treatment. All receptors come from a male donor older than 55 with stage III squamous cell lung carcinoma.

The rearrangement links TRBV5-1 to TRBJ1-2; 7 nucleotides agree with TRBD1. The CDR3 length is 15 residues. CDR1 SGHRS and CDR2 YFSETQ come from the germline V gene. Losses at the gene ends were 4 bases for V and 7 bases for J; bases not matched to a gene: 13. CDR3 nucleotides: TGCGCCAGCAGCATAGGAGGGGACAGACTTGCTGGCTACACCTTC. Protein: CASSIGGDRLAGYTF.

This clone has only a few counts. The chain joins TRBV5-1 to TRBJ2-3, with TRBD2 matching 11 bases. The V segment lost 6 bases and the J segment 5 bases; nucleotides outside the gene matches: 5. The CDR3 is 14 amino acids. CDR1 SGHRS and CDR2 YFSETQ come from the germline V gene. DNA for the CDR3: TGCGCCAGCACCCTAGCGGGGGGTGGAGATACGCAGTATTTT. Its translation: CASTLAGGGDTQYF.

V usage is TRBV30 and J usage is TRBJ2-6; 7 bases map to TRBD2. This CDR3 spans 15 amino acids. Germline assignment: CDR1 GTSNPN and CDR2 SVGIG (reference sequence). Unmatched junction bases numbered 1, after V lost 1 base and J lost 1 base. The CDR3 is CAWSAGLSGANVLTF. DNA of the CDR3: TGTGCCTGGAGTGCGGGACTATCTGGGGCCAACGTCCTGACTTTC.

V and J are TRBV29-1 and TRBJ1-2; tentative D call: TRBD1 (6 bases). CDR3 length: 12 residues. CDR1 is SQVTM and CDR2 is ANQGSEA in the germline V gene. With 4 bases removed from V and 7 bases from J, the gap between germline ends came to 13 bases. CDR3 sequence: CSVGRGTGGYTF. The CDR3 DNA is TGCAGCGTTGGCAGGGGAACGGGTGGCTACACCTTC.

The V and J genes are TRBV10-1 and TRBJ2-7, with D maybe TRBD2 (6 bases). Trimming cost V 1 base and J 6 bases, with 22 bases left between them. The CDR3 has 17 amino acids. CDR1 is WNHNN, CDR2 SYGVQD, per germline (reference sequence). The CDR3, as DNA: TGCGCCAGCAGTGAGTTCGGATGGCCGTCTAGCGAATTCGAGCAGTACTTC. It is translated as CASSEFGWPSSEFEQYF.

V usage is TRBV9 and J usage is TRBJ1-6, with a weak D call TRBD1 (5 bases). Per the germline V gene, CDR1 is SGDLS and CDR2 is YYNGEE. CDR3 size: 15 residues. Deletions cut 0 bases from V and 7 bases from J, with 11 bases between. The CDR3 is CASSVVGARNSPLHF. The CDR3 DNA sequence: TGTGCCAGCAGCGTAGTTGGGGCTAGAAATTCACCCCTCCACTTT. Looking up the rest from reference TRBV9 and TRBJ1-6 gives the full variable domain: DSGVTQTPKHLITATGQRVTLRCSPRSGDLSVYWYQQSLDQGLQFLIQYYNGEERAKGNILERFSAQQFPDLHSELNLSSLELGDSALYFCASSVVGARNSPLHFGNGTRLTVT.

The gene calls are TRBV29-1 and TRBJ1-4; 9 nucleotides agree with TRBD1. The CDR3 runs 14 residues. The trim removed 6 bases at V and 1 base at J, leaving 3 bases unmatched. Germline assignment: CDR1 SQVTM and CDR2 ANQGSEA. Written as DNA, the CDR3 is TGCAGCGTGGGGGACAGGGTAACTAATGAAAAACTGTTTTTT. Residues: CSVGDRVTNEKLFF.